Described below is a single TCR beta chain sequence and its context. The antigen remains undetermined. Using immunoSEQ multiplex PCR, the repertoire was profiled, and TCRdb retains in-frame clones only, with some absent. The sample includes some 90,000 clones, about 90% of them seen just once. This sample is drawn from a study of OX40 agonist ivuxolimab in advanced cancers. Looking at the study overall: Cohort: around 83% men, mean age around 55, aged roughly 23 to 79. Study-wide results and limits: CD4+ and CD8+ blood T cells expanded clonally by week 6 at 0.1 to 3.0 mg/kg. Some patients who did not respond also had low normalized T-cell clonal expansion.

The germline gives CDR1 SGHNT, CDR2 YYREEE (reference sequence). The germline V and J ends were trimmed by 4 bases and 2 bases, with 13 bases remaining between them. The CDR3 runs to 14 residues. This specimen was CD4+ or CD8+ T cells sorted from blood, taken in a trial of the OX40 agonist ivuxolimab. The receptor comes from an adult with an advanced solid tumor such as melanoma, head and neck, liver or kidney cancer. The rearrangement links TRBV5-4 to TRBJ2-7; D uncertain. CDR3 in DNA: TGTGCCAGCAGCCCGGCTTCTGCCACCTACGAGCAGTACTTC. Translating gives CASSPASATYEQYF.